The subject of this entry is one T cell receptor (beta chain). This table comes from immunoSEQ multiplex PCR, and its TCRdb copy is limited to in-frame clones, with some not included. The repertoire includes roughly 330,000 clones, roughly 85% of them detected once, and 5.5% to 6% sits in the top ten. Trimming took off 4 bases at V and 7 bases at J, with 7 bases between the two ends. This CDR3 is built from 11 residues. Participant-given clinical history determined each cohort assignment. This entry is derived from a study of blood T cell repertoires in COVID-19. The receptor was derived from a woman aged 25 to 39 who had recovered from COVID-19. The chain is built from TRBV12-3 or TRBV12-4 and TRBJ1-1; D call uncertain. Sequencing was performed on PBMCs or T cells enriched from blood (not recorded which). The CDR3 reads CASSYGVEAFF. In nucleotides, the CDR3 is TGTGCCAGCAGTTACGGAGTTGAAGCTTTCTTT.